Below, 2 T cell receptor beta chains from the same sample are listed, as sequenced in a study of graft-versus-host responses after intestinal transplantation. Repertoires were generated with immunoSEQ multiplex PCR, while TCRdb's copy carries only in-frame clones and drops some. The sample yields about 47,000 clones, about 95% seen once. The sequenced sample was PBMCs, obtained around 330 days after intestinal transplant. These receptors originate from a human patient who received an intestinal transplant, so some T cells may come from the graft donor.

This sequence joins TRBV5-3 and TRBJ1-4; unclear D gene. TRBV5-3 is marked as an open reading frame, function uncertain. The ends were cut back, 3 bases at V and 0 bases at J, with 3 bases in the middle. The length of the CDR3 is 13 residues. The CDR3 here is CARSYPTNEKLFF. The CDR3 bases are TGTGCCAGAAGCTACCCAACTAATGAAAAACTGTTTTTT.

This clone was picked up a small number of times. This sequence joins TRBV7-9 and TRBJ1-3, with D tentatively TRBD1 (6 bases). This CDR3 has 16 amino acids. V was shortened by 3 bases and J by 4 bases, with 16 bases between the two germline ends. Germline CDR1 is SEHNR and CDR2 is FQNEAQ (reference sequence). DNA for the CDR3: TGTGCCAGCAGCTTTACAGGGCGCGCCGAGGGAAACACCATATATTTT. Protein: CASSFTGRAEGNTIYF.